The 20 T cell receptor beta chains in this list originate from one sample, sequenced in a study of cytomegalovirus exposure and HLA in healthy donors. Both 60 Vbeta primers and 13 Jbeta primers went into the PCR. This table comes from immunoSEQ multiplex PCR, and its TCRdb copy is limited to in-frame clones, with some not included. Of 95,000 to 150,000 clones in the sample, roughly 80% were seen once. Sequencing was done on a sample of PBMCs. All receptors come from a man under 40 in good health and CMV-seronegative.

The chain employs TRBV18 and TRBJ2-5; D is uncertain. The V and J ends lost 2 bases and 4 bases respectively, with 11 bases between them. The germline V gene encodes CDR1 KGHSH and CDR2 LQKENI. This CDR3 spans 14 amino acids. The CDR3 reads CASSPTNSLETQYF. The CDR3 nucleotides read TGTGCCAGCTCACCAACCAACAGTTTAGAGACCCAGTACTTC.

The J gene is TRBJ1-3, the V gene TRBV2; 8 bases match TRBD1. The CDR3 is 14 amino acids. Germline-derived CDR1 and CDR2 are SNHLY and FYNNEI. The V segment lost 4 bases and the J segment 4 bases; nucleotides outside the gene matches: 3. CDR3 sequence: CASSGRDRGNTIYF. The CDR3 DNA sequence: TGTGCCAGCAGTGGCCGGGACAGGGGAAACACCATATATTTT.

The chain recombines TRBV4-1 with TRBJ2-7; D possibly corresponds to TRBD2 (5 bases). The CDR3 has 15 amino acids. Trimming left V 0 bases short and J 0 bases short, with 9 bases between. The germline CDR1 and CDR2 sequences are MGHRA and YSYEKL. The CDR3 here is CASSQEEALSYEQYF. CDR3 sequence (DNA): TGCGCCAGCAGCCAAGAGGAGGCCCTCTCCTACGAGCAGTACTTC.

For this clone: A read error may account for a junction end that differs from germline. This sample includes further DNA sequences coding for the same CDR3. The chain joins TRBV29-1 to TRBJ1-4; tentative D call: TRBD1 (5 bases). The CDR3 consists of 13 residues. Germline V gene lookup returns CDR1 SQVTM and CDR2 ANQGSEA. Here the CDR3 DNA reads TGCAGTGTTGGGGGGAGGTCTAATGAAAAACTGTTTTTT. Its translation: CSVGGRSNEKLFF.

This sequence joins TRBV2 and TRBJ1-5; maybe TRBD1 (5 bases). This CDR3 spans 13 amino acids. Trimming removed 7 bases at V and 3 bases at J, with 10 bases between. In germline, CDR1 is SNHLY, CDR2 FYNNEI. The CDR3 loop is CASTRGPNQPQHF. CDR3 nucleotides: TGTGCCAGCACGCGGGGCCCCAATCAGCCCCAGCATTTT.

The chain recombines TRBV19 with TRBJ2-3; 10 bases are shared with TRBD2. CDR1 is LNHDA, CDR2 SQIVND, per germline (reference sequence). This CDR3 spans 16 amino acids. The J segment lost 4 bases and the V segment lost 3 bases, leaving 7 bases of the junction unmatched. For the CDR3, the DNA is TGTGCCAGTAGTATCGTAGCTAGCGGGGGAGCAGATACGCAGTATTTT. Translated, it gives CASSIVASGGADTQYF.

The chain links TRBV30 to TRBJ2-5, with 7 bases aligning to TRBD2. The CDR3 runs to 13 residues. V lost 1 base, J lost 7 bases, and 6 bases stayed unmatched. CDR1 and CDR2 (germline): GTSNPN, SVGIG (reference sequence). In nucleotides, the CDR3 is TGTGCCTGGAGTGGGGAGGGGTTCGGGACCCAGTACTTC. Its protein product is CAWSGEGFGTQYF.

J is TRBJ2-3 and V is TRBV18; D call uncertain. The CDR3 covers 14 residues. Germline-derived CDR1 and CDR2 are KGHSH and LQKENI. The V end was cut by 1 base, the J end by 2 bases, with 7 bases between. CDR3 protein: CASSPRASTDTQYF. CDR3 in DNA: TGTGCCAGCTCACCACGCGCTTCCACAGATACGCAGTATTTT.

The table lists this clone with a few counts. The J gene is TRBJ1-1, the V gene TRBV10-3; no definite D call. Germline CDR1 reads ENHRY; CDR2 reads SYGVKD. The CDR3 length is 16 residues. With 0 bases removed from V and 1 base from J, the gap between germline ends came to 12 bases. DNA of the CDR3: TGTGCCATCAGTGAGTCGATTTCCCGCGGGAACACTGAAGCTTTCTTT. Protein: CAISESISRGNTEAFF.

This clone appeared a single time. V is TRBV7-2 and J is TRBJ2-5, with TRBD1 identical over 11 bases. Per germline, CDR1 SGHTA and CDR2 FQGNSA. The CDR3 is made up of 19 amino acids. V trimming: 2 bases; J trimming: 2 bases; junction bases outside the gene matches: 13. The CDR3: CASSLRLLRDRGFQETQYF. In DNA form, the CDR3 reads TGTGCCAGCAGCTTAAGGCTTCTGAGGGACAGGGGGTTTCAAGAGACCCAGTACTTC.

The sample holds a few counts of this clone. The chain employs TRBV6-6 and TRBJ1-6; D not resolved. This CDR3 has 11 residues. The V gene lost 5 bases and the J gene lost 10 bases, with 6 bases spanning the gap. Germline CDR1 is MNHNY and CDR2 is SVGAGI (reference sequence). For the CDR3, the DNA is TGTGCCAGCAGTAACGGGTCACCCCTCCACTTT. Its protein is CASSNGSPLHF.

This clone was seen a handful of times. The V and J genes are TRBV28 and TRBJ1-1; perhaps TRBD1 as D (6 bases). Trimming pared 6 bases from V and 3 bases from J, leaving 11 bases between. CDR1 is MDHEN and CDR2 is SYDVKM in the germline V gene. The CDR3 contains 13 residues. The DNA for the CDR3 is TGTGCCAGCAGCCTCGACAGGTACACTGAAGCTTTCTTT. Protein sequence: CASSLDRYTEAFF.

The rearrangement joins TRBV11-3 to TRBJ2-7, with D perhaps TRBD1 (5 bases). The V end was cut by 1 base, the J end by 5 bases, with 9 bases between. CDR1 is SGHNT, CDR2 YENEEA, per germline. The CDR3 is made up of 13 amino acids. CDR3 coding DNA: TGTGCCAGCAGCTTAGGTGGGGCGGACGAGCAGTACTTC. This gives the protein CASSLGGADEQYF.

The J gene is TRBJ1-5, the V gene TRBV5-6, with 7 bases matching TRBD1. The CDR3 consists of 18 residues. Germline CDR1 reads SGHDT; CDR2 reads YYEEEE. J was trimmed by 7 bases and V by 1 base; bases with no gene match: 17. The CDR3 reads CASSLFGTVDLSWQPQHF. The CDR3 coding sequence is TGTGCCAGCAGCTTGTTCGGGACAGTCGATCTTTCTTGGCAGCCCCAGCATTTT.

The chain combines TRBV9 with TRBJ1-3, with D possibly TRBD1 on 6 matching bases. CDR3 length: 16 residues. CDR1 is SGDLS, CDR2 YYNGEE, per germline. Trimming took 3 bases from V and 4 from J, leaving 17 bases between them. CDR3 nucleotide sequence: TGTGCCAGCAGCGCACGTACAGGGTTAGGGGGAAACACCATATATTTT. This codes for CASSARTGLGGNTIYF.

This clone was observed a handful of times. The chain uses TRBV2 and TRBJ2-5, with 7 positions matching TRBD2. CDR3 length: 14 amino acids. Germline V CDR1 and CDR2: SNHLY, FYNNEI. V was clipped by 6 bases and J by 2 bases; unmatched bases: 6. CDR3 nucleotides: TGTGCCAGCAGCGGTGGGACTATTCAAGAGACCCAGTACTTC. It codes for CASSGGTIQETQYF.

V is TRBV7-2 and J is TRBJ2-3; 8 nucleotides align to TRBD2. The CDR3 runs to 15 residues. CDR1 is SGHTA and CDR2 is FQGNSA in the germline V gene. With 3 bases clipped from V and 7 bases from J, the junction kept 9 bases outside the gene matches. CDR3 protein: CASSLAGGGGNTQYF. The DNA of the CDR3 is TGTGCCAGCAGCTTGGCCGGGGGGGGCGGGAATACGCAGTATTTT.

The gene calls are TRBV28 and TRBJ1-2, with TRBD1 as a possible D gene (5 bases). V was cut by 6 bases and J by 8 bases, with 16 bases left in between. The CDR3 is 13 amino acids. Germline loops: CDR1 MDHEN, CDR2 SYDVKM. The chain's CDR3 is CASRNPPRGGYTF. CDR3 coding DNA: TGTGCCAGCAGGAACCCTCCTAGGGGAGGCTACACCTTC.

Details on this clone: Other nucleotide sequences in the sample specify the same CDR3. This chain's CDR3 is CASSLAGGDIDSPLHF. Here the CDR3 DNA reads TGCGCCAGCAGCTTGGCGGGAGGGGATATTGATTCACCCCTCCACTTT. The chain recombines TRBV5-1 with TRBJ1-6; TRBD1 is a possible D gene (5 bases). The CDR3 runs to 16 residues. The germline V gene encodes CDR1 SGHRS and CDR2 YFSETQ. Trimming took 0 bases from V and 8 from J, leaving 15 bases between them.

This chain uses TRBV2 with TRBJ1-1, with D maybe TRBD1 (6 bases). The length of the CDR3 is 11 residues. V was clipped by 3 bases and J by 10 bases, with 9 bases between them. Germline V gene data show CDR1 as SNHLY and CDR2 as FYNNEI. This CDR3 reads CASSDRTVAFF. The DNA of the CDR3 is TGTGCCAGCAGTGATCGGACAGTAGCTTTCTTT. Combining the CDR3 with reference TRBV2 and TRBJ1-1 gives the whole variable domain EPEVTQTPSHQVTQMGQEVILRCVPISNHLYFYWYRQILGQKVEFLVSFYNNEISEKSEIFDDQFSVERPDGSNFTLKIRSTKLEDSAMYFCASSDRTVAFFGQGTRLTVV.